This TCR beta chain was profiled in a study of OX40 agonist ivuxolimab in advanced cancers. In the case of this clone: Antigen specificity is unknown.

Study findings and constraints: Expanded clones belonging to CD8+ T cells outnumbered, on average, those of CD4+.

Sequenced by immunoSEQ multiplex PCR; TCRdb stores in-frame clones only, minus some. The sample comprises some 94,000 clones, around nine tenths of which are singletons, and 0.65% to 0.85% rests with the top ten. In germline, CDR1 is SGHTA, CDR2 FQGNSA. The ends lost 4 bases at V and 10 bases at J; junction bases unmatched: 11. This CDR3 region has 14 residues. This TCR derives from an adult with an advanced solid tumor such as melanoma, head and neck, liver or kidney cancer. This sequence joins TRBV7-2 and TRBJ1-1; 8 bases align to TRBD1. The specimen comprised CD4+ or CD8+ T cells sorted from blood, sampled in a trial of the OX40 agonist ivuxolimab. The CDR3 sequence is CASSSAQPGTGAFF. The CDR3 nucleotides are TGTGCCAGCAGCTCAGCCCAACCCGGGACAGGAGCTTTCTTT.